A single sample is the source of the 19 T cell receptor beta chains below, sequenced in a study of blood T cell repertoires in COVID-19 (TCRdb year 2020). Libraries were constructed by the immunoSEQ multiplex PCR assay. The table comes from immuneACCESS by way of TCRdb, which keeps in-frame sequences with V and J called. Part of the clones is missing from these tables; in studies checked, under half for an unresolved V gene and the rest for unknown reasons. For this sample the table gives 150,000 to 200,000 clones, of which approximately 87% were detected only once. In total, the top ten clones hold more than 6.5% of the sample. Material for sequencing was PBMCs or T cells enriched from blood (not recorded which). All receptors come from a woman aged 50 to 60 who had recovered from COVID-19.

CDR3 sequence reads: CASSPDGGGEKLFF. CDR3 nucleotides: TGCGCCAGCAGCCCCGATGGGGGCGGGGAAAAACTGTTTTTT. The V gene is TRBV5-1, the J gene TRBJ1-4, with D perhaps TRBD1 (6 bases). Deletions cut 4 bases from V and 8 bases from J, with 15 bases between. The germline V gene encodes CDR1 SGHRS and CDR2 YFSETQ. The CDR3 is 14 residues long.

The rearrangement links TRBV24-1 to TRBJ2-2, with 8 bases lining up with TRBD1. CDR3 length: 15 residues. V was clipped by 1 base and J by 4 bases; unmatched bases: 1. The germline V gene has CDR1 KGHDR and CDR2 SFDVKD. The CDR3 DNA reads TGTGCCACCAGTGATTTCAGGGGGCCCACCGGGGAGCTGTTTTTT. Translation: CATSDFRGPTGELFF.

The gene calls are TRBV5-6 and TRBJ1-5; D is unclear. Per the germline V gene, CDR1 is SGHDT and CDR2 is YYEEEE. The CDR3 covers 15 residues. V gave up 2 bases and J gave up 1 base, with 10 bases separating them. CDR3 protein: CASSLDGESNQPQHF. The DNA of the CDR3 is TGTGCCAGCAGCTTAGATGGGGAGAGCAATCAGCCCCAGCATTTT.

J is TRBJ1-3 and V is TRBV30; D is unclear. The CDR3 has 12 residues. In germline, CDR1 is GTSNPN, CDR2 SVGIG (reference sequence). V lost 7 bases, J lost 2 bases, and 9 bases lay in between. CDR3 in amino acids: CASKAAGNTIYF. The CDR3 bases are TGTGCCTCCAAGGCGGCTGGAAACACCATATATTTT. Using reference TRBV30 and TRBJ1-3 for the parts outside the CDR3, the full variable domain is SQTIHQWPATLVQPVGSPLSLECTVEGTSNPNLYWYRQAAGRGLQLLFYSVGIGQISSEVPQNLSASRPQDRQFILSSKKLLLSDSGFYLCASKAAGNTIYFGEGSWLTVV.

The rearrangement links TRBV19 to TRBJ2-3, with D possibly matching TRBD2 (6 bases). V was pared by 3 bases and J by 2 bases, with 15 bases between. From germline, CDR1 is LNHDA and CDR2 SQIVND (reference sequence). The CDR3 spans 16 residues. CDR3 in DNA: TGTGCCAGTAGTATGGATGCGGGGTCCTACACAGATACGCAGTATTTT. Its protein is CASSMDAGSYTDTQYF.

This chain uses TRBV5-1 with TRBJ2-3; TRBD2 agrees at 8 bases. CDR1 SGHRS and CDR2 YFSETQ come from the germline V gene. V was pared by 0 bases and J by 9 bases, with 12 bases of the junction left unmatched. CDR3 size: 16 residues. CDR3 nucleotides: TGCGCCAGCAGCTTGGAGGCGGGGGGACCCACTGGGACGCAGTATTTT. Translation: CASSLEAGGPTGTQYF.

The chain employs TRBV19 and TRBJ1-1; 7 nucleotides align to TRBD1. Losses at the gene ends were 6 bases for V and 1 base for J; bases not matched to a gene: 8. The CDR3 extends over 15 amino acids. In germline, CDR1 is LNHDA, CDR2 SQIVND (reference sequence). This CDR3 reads CASRYLDRPNTEAFF. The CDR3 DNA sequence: TGTGCCAGTAGGTATCTGGACAGGCCGAACACTGAAGCTTTCTTT.

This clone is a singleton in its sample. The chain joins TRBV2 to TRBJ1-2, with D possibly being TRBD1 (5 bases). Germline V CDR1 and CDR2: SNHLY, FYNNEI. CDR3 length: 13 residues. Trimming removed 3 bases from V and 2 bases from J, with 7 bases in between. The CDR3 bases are TGTGCCAGCAGTGAGCAGGGCAACTATGGCTACACCTTC. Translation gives CASSEQGNYGYTF.

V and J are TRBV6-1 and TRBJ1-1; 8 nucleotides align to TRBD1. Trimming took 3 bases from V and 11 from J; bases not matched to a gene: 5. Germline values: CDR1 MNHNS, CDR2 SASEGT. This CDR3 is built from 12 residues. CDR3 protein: CASSEGDRRAFF. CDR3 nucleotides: TGTGCCAGCAGTGAGGGGGACAGGAGGGCTTTCTTT.

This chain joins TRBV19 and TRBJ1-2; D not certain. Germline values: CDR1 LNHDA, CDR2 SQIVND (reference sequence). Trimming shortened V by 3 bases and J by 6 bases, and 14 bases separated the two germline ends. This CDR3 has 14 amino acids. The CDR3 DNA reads TGTGCCAGTAGTATCCTGTCGTCAGTCGATGGCTACACCTTC. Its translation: CASSILSSVDGYTF. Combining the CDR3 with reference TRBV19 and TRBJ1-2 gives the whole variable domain DGGITQSPKYLFRKEGQNVTLSCEQNLNHDAMYWYRQDPGQGLRLIYYSQIVNDFQKGDIAEGYSVSREKKESFPLTVTSAQKNPTAFYLCASSILSSVDGYTFGSGTRLTVV.

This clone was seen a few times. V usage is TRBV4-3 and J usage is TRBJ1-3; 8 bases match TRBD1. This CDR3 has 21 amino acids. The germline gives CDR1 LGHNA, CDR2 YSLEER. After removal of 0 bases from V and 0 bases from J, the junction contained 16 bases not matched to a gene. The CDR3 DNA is TGCGCCAGCAGCCAAGAGGTGGCGGGCAGGGGGCGCTTAAGCTCTGGAAACACCATATATTTT. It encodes CASSQEVAGRGRLSSGNTIYF.

The CDR3 protein is CASSFNLAGGRETQYF. For the CDR3, the DNA is TGTGCCAGTAGTTTCAACCTAGCGGGGGGGCGAGAGACCCAGTACTTC. V usage is TRBV19 and J usage is TRBJ2-5, with 12 nucleotides matching TRBD2. J lost 4 bases, V lost 5 bases, and 8 bases had no gene match. Germline V gives CDR1 LNHDA, CDR2 SQIVND (reference sequence). This CDR3 has 16 amino acids.

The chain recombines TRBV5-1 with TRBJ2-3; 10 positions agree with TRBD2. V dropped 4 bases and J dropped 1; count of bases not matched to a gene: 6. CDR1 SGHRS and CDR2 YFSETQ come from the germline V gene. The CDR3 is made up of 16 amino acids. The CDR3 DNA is TGCGCCAGCAGCCTACACGGGACTAGCGGCACAGATACGCAGTATTTT. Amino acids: CASSLHGTSGTDTQYF.

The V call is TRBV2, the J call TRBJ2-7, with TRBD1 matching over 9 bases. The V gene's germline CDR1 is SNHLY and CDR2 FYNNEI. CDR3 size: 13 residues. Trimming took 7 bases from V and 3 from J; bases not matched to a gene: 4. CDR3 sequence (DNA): TGTGCCAGCAAGTGGACAGGGGACTACGAGCAGTACTTC. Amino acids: CASKWTGDYEQYF.

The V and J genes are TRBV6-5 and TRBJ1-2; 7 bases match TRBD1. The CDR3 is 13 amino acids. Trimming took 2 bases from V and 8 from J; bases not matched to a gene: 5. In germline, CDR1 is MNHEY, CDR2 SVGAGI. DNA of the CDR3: TGTGCCAGCAGTTACGTAGGGGGCGCGGGCTACACCTTC. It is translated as CASSYVGGAGYTF.

Here the CDR3 reads CASSSDWDGYTF. The CDR3 DNA reads as TGTGCCAGCAGCTCTGACTGGGATGGCTACACCTTC. The chain combines TRBV5-6 with TRBJ1-2; D is unresolved. Germline CDR1 and CDR2: SGHDT and YYEEEE. V lost 3 bases to trimming and J lost 6 bases, with 9 bases between them. The length of the CDR3 is 12 residues.

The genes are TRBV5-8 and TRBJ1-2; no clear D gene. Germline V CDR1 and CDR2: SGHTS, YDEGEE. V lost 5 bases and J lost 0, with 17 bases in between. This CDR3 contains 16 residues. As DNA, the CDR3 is TGTGCCAGCAGATTAAAATTTACAGACACTAACTATGGCTACACCTTC. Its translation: CASRLKFTDTNYGYTF.

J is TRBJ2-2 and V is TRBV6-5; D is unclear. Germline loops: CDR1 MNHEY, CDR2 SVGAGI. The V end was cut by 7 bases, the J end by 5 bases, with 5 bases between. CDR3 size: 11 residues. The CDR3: CASTETGELFF. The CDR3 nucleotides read TGTGCCAGCACAGAAACCGGGGAGCTGTTTTTT.

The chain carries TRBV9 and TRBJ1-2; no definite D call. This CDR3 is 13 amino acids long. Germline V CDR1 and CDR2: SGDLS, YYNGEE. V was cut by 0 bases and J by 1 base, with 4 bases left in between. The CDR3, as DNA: TGTGCCAGCAGCGTAGCGGGTAACTATGGCTACACCTTC. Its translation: CASSVAGNYGYTF.